The clone carrying this T cell receptor (beta chain) was counted many times. As yet, its antigen is unknown. The sample comes from a study of human T cells and chemical hapten exposure. The study's findings and limits: There was a positive correlation between PT1 expanded TCR counts and patch test score.

One entry per CDR3 protein, called by TCRdb with MiXCR from the RACE reads. The sample lists some 150,000 distinct CDR3 sequences; 12% were seen once. Time point noted: patch test 2, 6 weeks after DPC sensitization. The sample's treatment: therapeutic diphenylcyclopropenone sensitization with weekly scalp DPC. The source material was whole blood, sampled in connection with sensitization to the hapten diphenylcyclopropenone (DPC). This TCR was sampled from a woman aged 45-59 years with alopecia areata. Some clones in this sample may be carry-over from other donors' samples.

For the CDR3, the DNA is TGCAGCGTTGATGGGGGGAGCTCCTACGAGCAGTACTTC. This translates into CSVDGGSSYEQYF. The chain joins TRBV29-1 to TRBJ2-7, with D tentatively TRBD2 (6 bases). The germline gives CDR1 SQVTM, CDR2 ANQGSEA. The CDR3 loop spans 13 amino acids. Trimming shortened V by 3 bases and J by 0 bases, and 9 bases separated the two germline ends.